This TCR beta chain was sequenced during a study of blood T cells in healthy people across ages. This clonotype was detected only once. The study isolated at least 6 million PBMCs from each sample. Germline V lookup: CDR1 SGHRS, CDR2 YFSETQ. The CDR3 is 12 residues long. V lost 3 bases and J lost 11, with 12 bases in between. Together with a sample-barcoded 5' primer, a J-beta primer mix was included in a second PCR lasting about 7 to 12 cycles. Each cDNA molecule carried a tag from a template-switch adaptor that contained 12 random nucleotides. In TCRdb, the 5' RACE reads were re-called with MiXCR into one record per CDR3 protein. The sample shows roughly 1,500,000 distinct CDR3 sequences, approximately 32% of them seen only once.

The source material was blood. The chain recombines TRBV5-1 with TRBJ2-4; TRBD1 might be the D (5 bases). This clonotype was sampled from a woman aged 30 to 39 in good health. The CDR3 region is CASSSPEGVQYF. In nucleotides, the CDR3 is TGCGCCAGCAGCTCCCCCGAAGGGGTTCAGTACTTC.